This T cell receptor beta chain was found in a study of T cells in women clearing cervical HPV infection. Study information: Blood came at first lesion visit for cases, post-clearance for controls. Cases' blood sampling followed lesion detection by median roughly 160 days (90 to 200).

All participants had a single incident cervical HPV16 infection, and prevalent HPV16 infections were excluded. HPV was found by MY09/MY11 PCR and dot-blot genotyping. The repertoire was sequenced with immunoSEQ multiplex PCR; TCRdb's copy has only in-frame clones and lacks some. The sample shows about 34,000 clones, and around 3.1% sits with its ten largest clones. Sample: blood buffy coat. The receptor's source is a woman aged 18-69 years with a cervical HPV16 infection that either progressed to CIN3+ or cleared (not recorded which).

The sequenced CDR3 bases are TGCGCCAGCAGCCCAGGGACAGGGAGTCAGCCC. Its translation: CASSPGTGSQP. The full-length CDR3 reads as CASSPGTGSQPQHF. The chain joins TRBV5-1 to TRBJ1-5, with TRBD1 matching 9 bases. Coverage ceases 3 residues before the CDR3 finishes, and the germline J gene fills in the end. V gave up 4 bases and J gave up 6 bases; unmatched junction bases: 5. Germline assignment: CDR1 SGHRS and CDR2 YFSETQ. This CDR3 spans 14 amino acids.